These 18 T cell receptor beta chains were sequenced from one sample in a study of blood T cell repertoires in COVID-19. Sequencing was performed with immunoSEQ multiplex PCR; in TCRdb, only in-frame clones are kept and a portion is missing. The sample lists more than 200,000 clones; roughly 80% were seen once. The sequenced sample was peripheral blood. All receptors come from a woman of 80 years or more with COVID-19, enrolled during active disease.

The J gene is TRBJ2-1, the V gene TRBV7-8; no reliable D call. Germline values: CDR1 SGHVS, CDR2 FQNEAQ. The CDR3 spans 16 residues. Trimming pared 7 bases from V and 0 bases from J, leaving 16 bases between. The CDR3 DNA reads as TGTGCCAGCACCCCCGGAGAGCCCTTCTCCTACAATGAGCAGTTCTTC. Residues: CASTPGEPFSYNEQFF.

This clone has a handful of counts. The rearrangement uses TRBV7-9 and TRBJ1-4; 8 nucleotides align to TRBD1. Per the germline V gene, CDR1 is SEHNR and CDR2 is FQNEAQ (reference sequence). The J segment lost 6 bases and the V segment lost 3 bases, leaving 3 bases of the junction unmatched. The length of the CDR3 is 14 residues. The CDR3 DNA is TGTGCCAGCAGCTTGGACAGGGATCATGAAAAACTGTTTTTT. Protein product: CASSLDRDHEKLFF.

This chain uses TRBV19 with TRBJ1-1; possibly TRBD1 for D (5 bases). This CDR3 region has 15 residues. The V end lost 4 bases, the J end lost 5 bases, and 17 bases lay between the germline ends. CDR1 LNHDA and CDR2 SQIVND come from the germline V gene (reference sequence). The CDR3 loop reads CASSRGFGGRTEAFF. DNA for the CDR3: TGTGCCAGTAGTAGGGGTTTCGGGGGAAGGACTGAAGCTTTCTTT.

J is TRBJ2-7 and V is TRBV5-1; maybe TRBD2 (5 bases). This CDR3 region has 14 residues. CDR1 is SGHRS, CDR2 YFSETQ, per germline. The V end lost 0 bases, the J end lost 2 bases, and 9 bases lay between the germline ends. CDR3 amino acids: CASSLGGFTYEQYF. For the CDR3, the DNA is TGCGCCAGCAGCTTGGGAGGGTTTACCTACGAGCAGTACTTC.

The V gene is TRBV7-9, the J gene TRBJ1-2; possibly TRBD1 for D (5 bases). The germline gives CDR1 SEHNR, CDR2 FQNEAQ (reference sequence). Trimming removed 5 bases at V and 4 bases at J, with 20 bases between. This CDR3 has 16 residues. CDR3 DNA sequence: TGTGCCAGCAGCCTATCCTTGACAGCGAGCCTCTATGGCTACACCTTC. Amino acid sequence: CASSLSLTASLYGYTF.

The chain joins TRBV5-4 to TRBJ2-2; a possible D gene is TRBD2 (7 bases). Germline assignment: CDR1 SGHNT and CDR2 YYREEE (reference sequence). V shed 0 bases and J shed 2 bases, with 11 bases lying between them. The CDR3 is made up of 16 amino acids. The chain's CDR3 is CASSLVGGLNTGELFF. The DNA for the CDR3 is TGTGCCAGCAGCTTGGTGGGGGGGCTTAACACCGGGGAGCTGTTTTTT.

The chain links TRBV5-1 to TRBJ1-3; 7 bases match TRBD1. The CDR3 consists of 15 residues. J gave up 0 bases and V 4 bases, and 4 bases lay outside the gene matches. CDR1 is SGHRS and CDR2 is YFSETQ in the germline V gene. The CDR3 here is CASSQDRSSGNTIYF. The CDR3 coding sequence is TGCGCCAGCAGCCAGGACAGGAGCTCTGGAAACACCATATATTTT.

V is TRBV5-1 and J is TRBJ2-5, with a tentative D call TRBD2 (7 bases). Looked up from germline, CDR1 is SGHRS and CDR2 is YFSETQ. This CDR3 is 15 amino acids long. Trimming pared 4 bases from V and 2 bases from J, leaving 15 bases between. CDR3 in amino acids: CASSTGGGGQETQYF. DNA for the CDR3: TGCGCCAGCAGCACTGGGGGCGGGGGACAAGAGACCCAGTACTTC.

The chain carries TRBV28 and TRBJ2-1; 8 nucleotides line up with TRBD1. The CDR3 is 12 amino acids. Per the germline V gene, CDR1 is MDHEN and CDR2 is SYDVKM. DNA for the CDR3: TGTGCTCAGACAGGGGCGTACAATGAGCAGTTCTTC. It specifies CAQTGAYNEQFF. Based on the CDR3 plus reference TRBV28 and TRBJ2-1, the full variable domain is DVKVTQSSRYLVKRTGEKVFLECVQDMDHENMFWYRQDPGLGLRLIYFSYDVKMKEKGDIPEGYSVSREKKERFSLILESASTNQTSMYLCAQTGAYNEQFFGPGTRLTVL.

The chain is built from TRBV3-1 (or the pseudogene TRBV3-2) and TRBJ2-1; TRBD2 aligns across 12 bases. Germline CDR1 is LGHDT and CDR2 is YNNKEL (reference sequence). The CDR3 is 12 residues long. Trimming removed 6 bases from V and 9 bases from J; junction bases left unmatched: 0. Here the CDR3 reads CASRTSGGEQFF. CDR3 DNA: TGTGCCAGCAGGACTAGCGGGGGTGAGCAGTTCTTC.

The chain combines TRBV7-3 with TRBJ2-1; no definite D call. The CDR3 covers 14 residues. With 0 bases removed from V and 10 bases from J, the gap between germline ends came to 13 bases. The germline gives CDR1 SGHTA, CDR2 FQGTGA. The CDR3 is CASSLTANSGEQFF. CDR3 coding DNA: TGTGCCAGCAGCTTAACGGCGAACAGTGGGGAGCAGTTCTTC.

The chain links TRBV3-1 (or the pseudogene TRBV3-2) to TRBJ1-2; D is unresolved. Trimming stripped 1 base from V and 4 bases from J, with 13 bases between. The CDR3 runs to 15 residues. CDR1 is LGHDT, CDR2 YNNKEL, per germline (reference sequence). CDR3 DNA sequence: TGTGCCAGCAGCCAAGTGGGCCGCCTAACCTATGGCTACACCTTC. Encoded protein: CASSQVGRLTYGYTF.

The sample holds a few counts of this clone. The chain combines TRBV5-4 with TRBJ2-1; D is unresolved. V was trimmed by 4 bases and J by 9 bases, leaving 14 bases between them. The V gene's germline CDR1 is SGHNT and CDR2 YYREEE (reference sequence). The CDR3 contains 13 residues. The DNA of the CDR3 is TGTGCCAGCAGCCTAGACCAATTCAGTGAGCAGTTCTTC. It translates to CASSLDQFSEQFF. Full variable domain (rest looked up from reference TRBV5-4 and TRBJ2-1): ETGVTQSPTHLIKTRGQQVTLRCSSQSGHNTVSWYQQALGQGPQFIFQYYREEENGRGNFPPRFSGLQFPNYSSELNVNALELDDSALYLCASSLDQFSEQFFGPGTRLTVL.

This chain links TRBV30 with TRBJ1-4; D is ambiguous. The CDR3 spans 12 residues. The V end lost 2 bases, the J end lost 5 bases, and 6 bases lay between the germline ends. Germline CDR1 and CDR2: GTSNPN and SVGIG (reference sequence). The CDR3 region is CAWSPRNEKLFF. The CDR3 DNA reads as TGTGCCTGGAGTCCCCGGAATGAAAAACTGTTTTTT.

The sample holds one count of this clone. The V and J genes are TRBV18 and TRBJ1-5; D call uncertain. V was cut by 0 bases and J by 0 bases, with 9 bases left in between. Germline V gives CDR1 KGHSH, CDR2 LQKENI. The CDR3 runs 16 residues. CDR3 bases: TGTGCCAGCTCACCACCGTGGTCCGGTAGCAATCAGCCCCAGCATTTT. Its translation: CASSPPWSGSNQPQHF.

The chain uses TRBV5-8 and TRBJ1-4; 9 nucleotides align to TRBD1. Looked up from germline, CDR1 is SGHTS and CDR2 is YDEGEE. V dropped 1 base and J dropped 11; count of bases not matched to a gene: 6. The CDR3 totals 14 residues. In DNA form, the CDR3 reads TGTGCCAGCAGCTTGTTACAGGGGGCTGGGAAACTGTTTTTT. Translation: CASSLLQGAGKLFF.

The gene calls are TRBV29-1 and TRBJ1-2, with D perhaps matching TRBD1 (6 bases). Trimming removed 3 bases at V and 2 bases at J, with 10 bases between. CDR1 and CDR2 (germline): SQVTM, ANQGSEA. The CDR3 extends over 13 amino acids. In DNA, the CDR3 is TGCAGCGTTGAGACAGGCGCGAACTATGGCTACACCTTC. This translates into CSVETGANYGYTF.

V and J are TRBV2 and TRBJ2-5, with TRBD2 as a possible D gene (6 bases). The CDR3 has 14 amino acids. With 8 bases removed from V and 0 bases from J, the gap between germline ends came to 13 bases. Germline lookup yields CDR1 SNHLY and CDR2 FYNNEI. The CDR3 coding sequence is TGTGCCAGCGGGAGTGGGAGGTACCAAGAGACCCAGTACTTC. Its protein is CASGSGRYQETQYF.